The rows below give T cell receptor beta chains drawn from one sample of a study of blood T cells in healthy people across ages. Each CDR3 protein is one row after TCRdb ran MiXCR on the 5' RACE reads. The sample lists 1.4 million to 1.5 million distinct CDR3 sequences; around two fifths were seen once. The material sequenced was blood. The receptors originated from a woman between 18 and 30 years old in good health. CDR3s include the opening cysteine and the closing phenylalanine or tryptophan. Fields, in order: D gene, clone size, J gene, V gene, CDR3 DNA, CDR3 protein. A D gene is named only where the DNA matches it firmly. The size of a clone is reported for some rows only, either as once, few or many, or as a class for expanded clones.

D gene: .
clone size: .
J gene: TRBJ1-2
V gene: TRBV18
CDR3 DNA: TGTGCCAGCTCCCAAGTCAGGGGCGATGGCTGCACCTTC
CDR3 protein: CASSQVRGDGCTF

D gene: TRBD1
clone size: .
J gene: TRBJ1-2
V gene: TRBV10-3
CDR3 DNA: TGTGCCATCAGTGAGGGACAGGGGTTTCGTGATGGCTACACCTTC
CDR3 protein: CAISEGQGFRDGYTF

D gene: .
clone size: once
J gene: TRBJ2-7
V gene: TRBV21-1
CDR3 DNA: TGTGCCAGCAGCAAAGAAGGAATCGTGGACAGCAACTACGAGCAGTACTTC
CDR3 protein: CASSKEGIVDSNYEQYF

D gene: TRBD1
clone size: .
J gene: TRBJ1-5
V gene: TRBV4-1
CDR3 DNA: TGCGCCAGCAGCCTTACAGGACAGGCGGGCAATCAGCCCCAGCATTTT
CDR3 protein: CASSLTGQAGNQPQHF

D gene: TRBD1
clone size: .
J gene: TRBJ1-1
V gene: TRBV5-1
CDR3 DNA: TGCGCCAGCCAGCCAGGGGGGATAAGGAACACTGAAGCTTTCTTT
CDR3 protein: CASQPGGIRNTEAFF

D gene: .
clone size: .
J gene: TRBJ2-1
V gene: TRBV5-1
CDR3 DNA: TGCGCCAGCAGCTTGGCCTTCCCGGGAGTCCCCTACAATGAGCAGTTCTTC
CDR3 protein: CASSLAFPGVPYNEQFF

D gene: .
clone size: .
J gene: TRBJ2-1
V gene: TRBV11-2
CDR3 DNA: TGTGCCAGCTCAACTGGGGGAAAGCAGTTCTTC
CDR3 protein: CASSTGGKQFF

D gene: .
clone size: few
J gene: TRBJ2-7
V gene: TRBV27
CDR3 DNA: TGTGCCAGCAGTTTACAACCGGGACCCCCGTCGGAGCAGTACTTC
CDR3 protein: CASSLQPGPPSEQYF

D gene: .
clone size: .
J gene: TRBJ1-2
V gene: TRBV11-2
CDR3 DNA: TGTGCCAGCAGCTTAGGCGCCCGGGACGGAGCCCCCACCTTC
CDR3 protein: CASSLGARDGAPTF

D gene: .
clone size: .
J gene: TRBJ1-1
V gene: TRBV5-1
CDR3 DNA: TGCGCCAGCAGCTTGGGGGGGCCGGGTGAAGCTTTCTTT
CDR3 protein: CASSLGGPGEAFF

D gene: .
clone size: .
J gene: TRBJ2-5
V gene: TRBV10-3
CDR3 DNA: TGTGCCATCAGTTACTCCGGACAGCAAGAGACCCAGTACTTC
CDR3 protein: CAISYSGQQETQYF

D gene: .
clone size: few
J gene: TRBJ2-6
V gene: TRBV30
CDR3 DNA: TGTGCCTGGAGTGTAATGTTTGGGGCCAACGTCCTGACTTTC
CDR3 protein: CAWSVMFGANVLTF

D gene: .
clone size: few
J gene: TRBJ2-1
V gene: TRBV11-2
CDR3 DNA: TGTGCCAGCAGCCCCAGTGGGGGGGGGCCTCATGAGCAGTTCTTC
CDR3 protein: CASSPSGGGPHEQFF

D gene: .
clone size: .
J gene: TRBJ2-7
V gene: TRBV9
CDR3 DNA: TGTGCCAGCAGCGTAGGGTACGGGGGTTCCTACAATGAGCAGTACTTC
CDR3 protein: CASSVGYGGSYNEQYF

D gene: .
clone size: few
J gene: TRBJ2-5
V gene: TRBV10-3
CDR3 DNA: TGTGCCATCAGTGAAGGCCCCCGAGTTGAGACCCAGTACTTC
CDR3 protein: CAISEGPRVETQYF

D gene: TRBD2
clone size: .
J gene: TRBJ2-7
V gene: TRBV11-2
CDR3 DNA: TGTGCCAGCAGCTTAAATCAGCGGGGAGCCCGTGTATTAGAGCAGTACTTC
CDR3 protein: CASSLNQRGARVLEQYF

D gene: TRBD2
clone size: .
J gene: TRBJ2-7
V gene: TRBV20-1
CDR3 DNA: TGCAGTGCTCCCTCTTCCGGGACTAGCGGGAAATACGAGCAGTACTTC
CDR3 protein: CSAPSSGTSGKYEQYF

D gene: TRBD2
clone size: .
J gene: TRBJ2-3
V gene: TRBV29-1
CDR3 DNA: TGCAGCGGGGCTAGCGGCAGCACAGATACGCAGTATTTT
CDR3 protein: CSGASGSTDTQYF

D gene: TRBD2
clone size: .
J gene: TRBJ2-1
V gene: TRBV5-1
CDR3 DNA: TGCGCCAGCAGCTGGGGGAAGACTAGCGGTACCAATGAGCAGTTCTTC
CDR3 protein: CASSWGKTSGTNEQFF

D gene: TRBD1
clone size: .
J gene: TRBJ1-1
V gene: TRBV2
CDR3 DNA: TGTGCCAGCAAAGAACAGGGGGTTCTTATGGCTGAAGCTTTCTTT
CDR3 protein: CASKEQGVLMAEAFF

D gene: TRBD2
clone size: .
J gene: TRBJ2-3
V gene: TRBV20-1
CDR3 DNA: TGCAGAGCCGGGACTAGCGGAACAGATACGCAGTATTTT
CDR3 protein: CRAGTSGTDTQYF

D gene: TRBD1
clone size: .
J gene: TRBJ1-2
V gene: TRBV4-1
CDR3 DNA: TGCGCCAGCAGCCAAGAGGGGACAGGGAGCCAGTGGGGTAGGGGCTACACCTTC
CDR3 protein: CASSQEGTGSQWGRGYTF

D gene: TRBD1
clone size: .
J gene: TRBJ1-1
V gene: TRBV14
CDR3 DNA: TGTGCCAGCAGCCACAGACAGGGGGTGGGGGACACTGAAGCTTTCTTT
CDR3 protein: CASSHRQGVGDTEAFF

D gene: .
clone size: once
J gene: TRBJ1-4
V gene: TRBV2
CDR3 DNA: TGTGCCAGCAGTGACAGGGGTGCGGAAAAACTGTTTTTT
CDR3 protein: CASSDRGAEKLFF

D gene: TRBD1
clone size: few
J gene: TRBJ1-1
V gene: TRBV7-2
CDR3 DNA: TGTGCCAGCAGCGCAGAGACAGGGGGCGGGACTGAAGCTTTCTTT
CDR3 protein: CASSAETGGGTEAFF

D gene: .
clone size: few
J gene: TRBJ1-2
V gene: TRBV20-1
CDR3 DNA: TGCAGTGCTCCCGCGGGCAGTACGAACTATGGCTACACCTTC
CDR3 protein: CSAPAGSTNYGYTF

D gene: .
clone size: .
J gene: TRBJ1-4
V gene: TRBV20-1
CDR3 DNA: TGCAGTGCCCAAGCGAAGACTTGGGATGAAAAACTGTTTTTT
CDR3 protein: CSAQAKTWDEKLFF

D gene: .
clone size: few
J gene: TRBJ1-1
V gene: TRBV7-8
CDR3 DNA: TGTGCCACCCGCAAACAGGGACTTGAAGCTTTCTTT
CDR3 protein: CATRKQGLEAFF

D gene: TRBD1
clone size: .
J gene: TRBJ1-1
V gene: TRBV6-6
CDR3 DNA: TGTGCCAGCAGAATGACAGGGAGTAAGACTGAAGCTTTCTTT
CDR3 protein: CASRMTGSKTEAFF

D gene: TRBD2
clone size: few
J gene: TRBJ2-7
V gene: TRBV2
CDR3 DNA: TGTGCCAGCAGTGGGACTAGCGGGAGTAGATACGAGCAGTACTTC
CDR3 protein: CASSGTSGSRYEQYF

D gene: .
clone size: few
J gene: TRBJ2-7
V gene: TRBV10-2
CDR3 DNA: TGCGCCAGCTGGGCCGGGACCTCCGCTGTGCAGTACTTC
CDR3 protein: CASWAGTSAVQYF

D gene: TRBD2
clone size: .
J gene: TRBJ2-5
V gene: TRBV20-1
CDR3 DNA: TGCGGAGGGACTAGCGGGAAAGAGACCCAGTACTTC
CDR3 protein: CGGTSGKETQYF

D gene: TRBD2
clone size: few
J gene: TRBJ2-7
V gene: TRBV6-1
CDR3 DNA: TGTGCCAGCAGCCCCATAGCGGGATTGGCCAGGCACGAGCAGTACTTC
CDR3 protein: CASSPIAGLARHEQYF

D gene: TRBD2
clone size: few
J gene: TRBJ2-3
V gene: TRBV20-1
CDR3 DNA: TGCAGTGCTAGAACCATAGGATTAGCGGGAGGCACAGATACGCAGTATTTT
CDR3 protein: CSARTIGLAGGTDTQYF

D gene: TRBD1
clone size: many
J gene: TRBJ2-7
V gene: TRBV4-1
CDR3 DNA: TGCGCCAGCAGCCAGACGTCAGACAGGGATCCATCCTACGAGCAGTACTTC
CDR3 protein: CASSQTSDRDPSYEQYF